The text below deals with one T cell receptor beta chain. These data belong to a study of T cell responses to AZD1222 COVID-19 vaccine. Libraries were prepared by immunoSEQ multiplex PCR; TCRdb keeps only in-frame clonotypes and omits some of them. The sample has fewer than 120,000 clones; about nine tenths are singletons. V shed 1 base and J shed 9 bases, with 10 bases lying between them. The CDR3 length is 14 residues. Germline V CDR1 and CDR2: MGHRA, YSYEKL. The sample here was peripheral blood, taken on day 0 of AZD1222 vaccination. The receptor was derived from an adult in good health. The chain uses TRBV4-1 and TRBJ1-6; D ambiguous. For the CDR3, the DNA is TGCGCCAGCAGCCAAGGATCGGCAGTTTCACCCCTCCACTTT. Translating it yields CASSQGSAVSPLHF.